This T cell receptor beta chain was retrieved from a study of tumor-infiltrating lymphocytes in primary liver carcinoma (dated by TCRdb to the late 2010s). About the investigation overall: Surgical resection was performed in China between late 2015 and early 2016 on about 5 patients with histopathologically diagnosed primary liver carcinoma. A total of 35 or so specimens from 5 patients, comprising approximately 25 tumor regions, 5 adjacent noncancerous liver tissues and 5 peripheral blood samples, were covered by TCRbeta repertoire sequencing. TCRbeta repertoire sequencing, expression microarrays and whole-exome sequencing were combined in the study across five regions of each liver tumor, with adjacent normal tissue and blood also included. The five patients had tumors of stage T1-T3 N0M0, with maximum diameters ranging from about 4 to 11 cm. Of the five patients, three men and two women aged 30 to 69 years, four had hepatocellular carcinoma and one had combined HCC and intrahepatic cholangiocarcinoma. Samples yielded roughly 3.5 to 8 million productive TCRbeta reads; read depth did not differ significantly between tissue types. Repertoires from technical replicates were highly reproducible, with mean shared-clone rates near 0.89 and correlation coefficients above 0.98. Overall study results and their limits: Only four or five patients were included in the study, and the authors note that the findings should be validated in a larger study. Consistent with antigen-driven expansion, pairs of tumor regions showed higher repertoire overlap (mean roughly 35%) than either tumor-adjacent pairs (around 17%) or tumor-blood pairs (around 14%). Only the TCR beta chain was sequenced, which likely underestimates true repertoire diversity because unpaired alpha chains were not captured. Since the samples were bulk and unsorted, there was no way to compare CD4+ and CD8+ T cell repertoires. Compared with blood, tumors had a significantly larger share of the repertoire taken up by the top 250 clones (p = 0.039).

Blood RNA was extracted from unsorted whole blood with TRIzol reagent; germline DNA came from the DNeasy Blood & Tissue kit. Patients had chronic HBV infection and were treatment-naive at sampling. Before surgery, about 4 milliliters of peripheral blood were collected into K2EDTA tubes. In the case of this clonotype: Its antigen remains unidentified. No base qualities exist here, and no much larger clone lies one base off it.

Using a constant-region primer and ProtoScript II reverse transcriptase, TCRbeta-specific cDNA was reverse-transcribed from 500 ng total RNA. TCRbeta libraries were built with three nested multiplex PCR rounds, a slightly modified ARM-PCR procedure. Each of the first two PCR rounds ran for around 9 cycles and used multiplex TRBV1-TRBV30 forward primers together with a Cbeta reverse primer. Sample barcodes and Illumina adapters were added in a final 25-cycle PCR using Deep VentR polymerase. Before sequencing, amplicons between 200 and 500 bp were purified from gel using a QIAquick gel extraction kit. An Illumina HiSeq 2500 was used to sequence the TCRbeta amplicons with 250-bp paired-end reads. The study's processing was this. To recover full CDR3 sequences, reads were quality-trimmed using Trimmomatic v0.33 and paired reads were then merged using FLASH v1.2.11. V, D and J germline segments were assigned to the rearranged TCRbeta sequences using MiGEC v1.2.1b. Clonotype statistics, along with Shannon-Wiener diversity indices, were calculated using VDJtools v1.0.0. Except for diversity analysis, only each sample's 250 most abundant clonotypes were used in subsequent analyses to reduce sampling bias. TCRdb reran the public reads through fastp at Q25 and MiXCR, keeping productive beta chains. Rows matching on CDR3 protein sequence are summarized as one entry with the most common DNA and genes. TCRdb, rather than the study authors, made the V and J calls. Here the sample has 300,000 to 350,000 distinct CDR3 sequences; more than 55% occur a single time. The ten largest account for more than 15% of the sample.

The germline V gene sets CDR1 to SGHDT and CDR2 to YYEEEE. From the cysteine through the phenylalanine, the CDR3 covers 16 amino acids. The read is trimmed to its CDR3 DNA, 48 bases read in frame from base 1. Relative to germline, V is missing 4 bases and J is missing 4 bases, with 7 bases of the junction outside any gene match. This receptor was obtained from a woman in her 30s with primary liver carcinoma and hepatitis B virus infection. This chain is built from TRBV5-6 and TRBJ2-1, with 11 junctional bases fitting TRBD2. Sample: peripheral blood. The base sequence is TGTGCCAGCAGCGCTCTAGCGGGAGGATTGTACAATGAGCAGTTCTTC. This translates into CASSALAGGLYNEQFF.